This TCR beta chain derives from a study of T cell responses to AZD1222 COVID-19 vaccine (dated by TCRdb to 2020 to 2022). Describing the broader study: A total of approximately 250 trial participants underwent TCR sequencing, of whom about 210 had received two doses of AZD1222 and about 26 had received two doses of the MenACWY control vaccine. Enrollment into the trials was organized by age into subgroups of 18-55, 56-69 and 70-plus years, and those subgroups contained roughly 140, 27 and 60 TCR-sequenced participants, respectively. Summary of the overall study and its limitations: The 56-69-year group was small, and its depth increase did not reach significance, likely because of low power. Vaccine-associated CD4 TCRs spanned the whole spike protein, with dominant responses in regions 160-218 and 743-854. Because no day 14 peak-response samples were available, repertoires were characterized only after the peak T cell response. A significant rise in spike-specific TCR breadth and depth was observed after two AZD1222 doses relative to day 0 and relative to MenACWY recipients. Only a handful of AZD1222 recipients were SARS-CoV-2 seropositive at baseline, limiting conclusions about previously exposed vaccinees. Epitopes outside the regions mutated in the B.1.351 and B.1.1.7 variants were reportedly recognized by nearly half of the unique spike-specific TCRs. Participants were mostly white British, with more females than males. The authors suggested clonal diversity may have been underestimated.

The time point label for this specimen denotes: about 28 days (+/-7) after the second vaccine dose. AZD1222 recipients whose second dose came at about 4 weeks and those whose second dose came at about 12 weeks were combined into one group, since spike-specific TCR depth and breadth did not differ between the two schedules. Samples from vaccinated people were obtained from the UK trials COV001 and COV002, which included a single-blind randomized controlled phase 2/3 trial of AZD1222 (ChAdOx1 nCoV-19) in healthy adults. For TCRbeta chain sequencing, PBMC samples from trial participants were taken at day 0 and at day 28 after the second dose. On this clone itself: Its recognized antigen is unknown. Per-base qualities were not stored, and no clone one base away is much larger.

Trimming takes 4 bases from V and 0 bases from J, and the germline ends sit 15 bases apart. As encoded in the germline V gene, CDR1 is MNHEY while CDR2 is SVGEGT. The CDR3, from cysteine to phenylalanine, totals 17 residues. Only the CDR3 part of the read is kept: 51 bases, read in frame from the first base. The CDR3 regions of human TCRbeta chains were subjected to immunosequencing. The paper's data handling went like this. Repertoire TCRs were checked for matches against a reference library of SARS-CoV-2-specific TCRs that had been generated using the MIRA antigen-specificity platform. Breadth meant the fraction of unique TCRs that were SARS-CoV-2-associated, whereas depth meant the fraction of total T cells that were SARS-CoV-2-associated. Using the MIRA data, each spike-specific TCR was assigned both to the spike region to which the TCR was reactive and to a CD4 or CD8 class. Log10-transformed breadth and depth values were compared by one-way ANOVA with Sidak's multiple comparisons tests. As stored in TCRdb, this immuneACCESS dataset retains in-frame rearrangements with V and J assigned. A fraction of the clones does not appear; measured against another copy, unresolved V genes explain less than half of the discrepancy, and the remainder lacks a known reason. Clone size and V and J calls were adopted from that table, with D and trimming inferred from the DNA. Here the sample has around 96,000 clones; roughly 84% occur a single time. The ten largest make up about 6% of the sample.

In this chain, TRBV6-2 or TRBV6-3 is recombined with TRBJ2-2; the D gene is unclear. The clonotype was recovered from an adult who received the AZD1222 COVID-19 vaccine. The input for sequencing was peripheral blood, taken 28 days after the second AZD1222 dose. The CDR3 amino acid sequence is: CASSFSPSTANTGELFF. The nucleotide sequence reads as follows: TGTGCCAGCAGTTTTTCCCCATCCACTGCGAACACCGGGGAGCTGTTTTTT.